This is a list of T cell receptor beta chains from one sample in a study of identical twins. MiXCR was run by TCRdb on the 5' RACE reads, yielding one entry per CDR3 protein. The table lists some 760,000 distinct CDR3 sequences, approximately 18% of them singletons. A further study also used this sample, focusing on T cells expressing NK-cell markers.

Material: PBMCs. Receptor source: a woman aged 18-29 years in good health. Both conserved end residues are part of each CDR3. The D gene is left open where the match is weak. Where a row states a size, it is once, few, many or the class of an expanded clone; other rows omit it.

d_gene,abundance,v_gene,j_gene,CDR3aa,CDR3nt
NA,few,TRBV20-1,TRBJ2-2,CSARWDTNTGELFF,TGCAGTGCTCGATGGGACACCAACACCGGGGAGCTGTTTTTT
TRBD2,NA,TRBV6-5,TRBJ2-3,CASSYPRLAGAGDTQYF,TGTGCCAGCAGTTACCCCAGACTAGCGGGAGCAGGTGATACGCAGTATTTT
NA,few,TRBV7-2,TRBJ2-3,CASSLRFRREDTQYF,TGTGCCAGCAGCCTGCGGTTTAGGCGGGAAGATACGCAGTATTTT
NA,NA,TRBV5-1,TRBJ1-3,CASSLEWGPGNTIYF,TGCGCCAGCAGCTTGGAGTGGGGGCCTGGAAACACCATATATTTT
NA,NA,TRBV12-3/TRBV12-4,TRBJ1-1,CASSLQQSKAFF,TGTGCCAGCAGTTTGCAGCAAAGCAAAGCTTTCTTT
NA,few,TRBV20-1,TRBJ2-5,CSASRTAMETQYF,TGCAGTGCTTCCCGGACAGCAATGGAGACCCAGTACTTC
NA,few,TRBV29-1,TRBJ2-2,CSVARQANTGELFF,TGCAGCGTTGCAAGGCAGGCGAACACCGGGGAGCTGTTTTTT
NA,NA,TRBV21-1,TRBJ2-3,CASSTILAGPEDTQYF,TGTGCCAGCAGCACGATTTTGGCGGGGCCGGAAGATACGCAGTATTTT
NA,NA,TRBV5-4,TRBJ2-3,CASSFVRDTSTDTQYF,TGTGCCAGCAGCTTTGTCAGGGATACTAGCACAGATACGCAGTATTTT
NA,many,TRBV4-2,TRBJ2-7,CASSQEGLYEQYF,TGTGCCAGCAGCCAAGAGGGACTCTACGAGCAGTACTTC
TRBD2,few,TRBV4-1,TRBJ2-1,CASSTTPGGSYNEQFF,TGCGCCAGCAGCACGACCCCGGGGGGCTCCTACAATGAGCAGTTCTTC
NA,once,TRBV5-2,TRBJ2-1,CASKGRGWDEQFF,TGCGCCAGCAAGGGGCGCGGGTGGGATGAGCAGTTCTTC
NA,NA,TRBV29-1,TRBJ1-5,CSVWAGVSNQPQHF,TGCAGCGTGTGGGCGGGGGTTAGCAATCAGCCCCAGCATTTT